These 3 T cell receptor beta chains came from one sample sequenced in a study of cytomegalovirus exposure and HLA in healthy donors. Measured with immunoSEQ multiplex PCR; TCRdb has only the in-frame clones, and not every one. The sample records around 130,000 clones, about 90% being singletons. The sequencing input was PBMCs. These receptors were collected from a man aged 25 to 40 in good health and CMV-seronegative.

The chain employs TRBV5-1 and TRBJ2-1, with D possibly being TRBD2 (5 bases). Germline V gene data show CDR1 as SGHRS and CDR2 as YFSETQ. The CDR3 covers 16 residues. Deletions cut 0 bases from V and 1 base from J, with 11 bases between. CDR3 loop: CASSLAGIASYNEQFF. The CDR3 DNA is TGCGCCAGCAGCTTGGCCGGAATAGCGTCCTACAATGAGCAGTTCTTC.

The chain has TRBV27 and TRBJ2-5; D not resolved. Trimming left V 6 bases short and J 4 bases short, with 15 bases between. CDR1 MNHEY and CDR2 SMNVEV come from the germline V gene (reference sequence). The CDR3 covers 14 residues. The chain's CDR3 is CASSATANPETQYF. DNA of the CDR3: TGTGCCAGCAGCGCTACAGCAAACCCAGAGACCCAGTACTTC.

DNA of the CDR3: TGTGCCATCAGTGAGCCAGGGGGCTTCTATGGCTACACCTTC. Residues: CAISEPGGFYGYTF. J is TRBJ1-2 and V is TRBV10-3; the match to TRBD1 covers 8 bases. CDR3 length: 14 amino acids. Germline loops: CDR1 ENHRY, CDR2 SYGVKD. The trim removed 2 bases at V and 4 bases at J, leaving 3 bases unmatched.